This entry lists 19 T cell receptor beta chains sequenced from one sample in a study of Graves' ophthalmopathy and Graves' hyperthyroidism. Investigators amplified TCR beta CDR3 regions from RNA transcripts. Second-round multiplex PCR came after a first-round RT-PCR that employed HTBI primers. One entry per CDR3 protein, called by TCRdb with MiXCR from the multiplex PCR reads. Of over a million distinct CDR3 sequences in the sample, about two fifths were seen once. Sequenced: peripheral blood or thyroid tissue (not recorded which). These receptors were obtained from an adult man with Graves' hyperthyroidism.

The sample holds a few counts of this clonotype. The CDR3 coding sequence is TGTGCCATTATCACCTCCGGGACAGGGGACACCGGGGAGCTGTTTTTT. This codes for CAIITSGTGDTGELFF. The chain has TRBV6-6 and TRBJ2-2; 10 positions agree with TRBD1. CDR3 length: 16 residues. Germline CDR1 and CDR2: MNHNY and SVGAGI (reference sequence). The junction had 11 bases not matched to a gene; V was cut back by 10 bases and J by 3 bases.

Comment on this clonotype: A much larger clone lies one base from this, so it may be a read error. This chain uses TRBV12-3 or TRBV12-4 with TRBJ1-1; D remains unclear. This CDR3 is built from 11 residues. Deletions cut 8 bases from V and 7 bases from J, with 11 bases between. The CDR3 loop reads CASRIPGEAFF. The DNA for the CDR3 is TGTGCCAGCCGCATACCCGGTGAAGCTTTCTTT.

This clonotype was seen once. This may be a read error: a much more frequent sequence differs by one nucleotide. The genes are TRBV4-1 and TRBJ2-7; D unresolved. V lost 3 bases and J lost 9, with 21 bases in between. Germline CDR1 is MGHRA and CDR2 is YSYEKL. This CDR3 has 15 residues. The CDR3 nucleotides read TGCGCCAGCAGCCACCGACTTTTTTGGGTGAACGGGCAGTACTTC. Translation: CASSHRLFWVNGQYF.

The sample holds one count of this clonotype. This may come from a read error, since a much larger clone is one base off. V and J are TRBV15 and TRBJ1-1, with a possible D match to TRBD1 (6 bases). This CDR3 comprises 15 residues. Germline loops: CDR1 LNHNV, CDR2 YYDKDF (reference sequence). CDR3 amino acids: CASSIGRGGNTEAFF. The DNA for the CDR3 is TGTGCCAGCAGCATAGGCAGGGGTGGAAACACTGAAGCTTTCTTT.

With regard to this clonotype: The CDR3 ends on some other residue instead of the conserved phenylalanine or tryptophan, so this is likely a read error. The DNA is left out, because the CDR3 cannot be placed on it with certainty; the CDR3 is given as TCRdb lists it. V gene TRBV11-2 combines with J gene TRBJ1-5; the table calls TRBD1, which could not be checked here. Germline V gene lookup returns CDR1 SGHAT and CDR2 FQNNGV. Including both end residues, the CDR3 is 10 amino acids long. CDR3 sequence reads: CASSFDRVGR.

J is TRBJ2-7 and V is TRBV5-1; perhaps TRBD1 as D (5 bases). The CDR3 has 13 amino acids. Trimming shortened V by 7 bases and J by 2 bases, and 13 bases separated the two germline ends. The germline gives CDR1 SGHRS, CDR2 YFSETQ. The CDR3 nucleotides read TGCGCCAGCGACCGGACAAACCCCTACGAGCAGTACTTC. As protein: CASDRTNPYEQYF. The variable domain in full, completed from reference TRBV5-1 and TRBJ2-7, reads KAGVTQTPRYLIKTRGQQVTLSCSPISGHRSVSWYQQTPGQGLQFLFEYFSETQRNKGNFPGRFSGRQFSNSRSEMNVSTLELGDSALYLCASDRTNPYEQYFGPGTRLTVT.

As to this clonotype: Mismatch with germline at one junction end may stem from a read error. The chain is built from TRBV28 and TRBJ2-7, with 7 bases lining up with TRBD2. The CDR3 is 12 residues long. Germline assignment: CDR1 MDHEN and CDR2 SYDVKM. CDR3 loop: CASSSGGLGRRF. The CDR3 DNA reads as TGTGCCAGCAGTTCCGGGGGGTTGGGCAGACGCTTC.

This chain links TRBV5-1 with TRBJ1-2; D is undetermined. The V end lost 4 bases, the J end lost 2 bases, and 9 bases lay between the germline ends. Germline V lookup: CDR1 SGHRS, CDR2 YFSETQ. CDR3 size: 13 residues. The CDR3, as DNA: TGCGCCAGCAGCAAGGAACAGAACTATGGCTACACCTTC. Its translation: CASSKEQNYGYTF.

The sample holds a few counts of this clonotype. This rearrangement joins TRBV25-1 to TRBJ1-6; possible D gene TRBD1, 6 bases. The CDR3 is 14 residues long. Germline V gives CDR1 MGHDK, CDR2 SYGVNS. V was clipped by 7 bases and J by 5 bases, with 12 bases between them. CDR3 protein: CASISTGNNSPLHF. CDR3 nucleotide sequence: TGTGCCAGCATATCGACAGGAAATAATTCACCCCTCCACTTT.

This clonotype occurred many times. The genes are TRBV6-7 and TRBJ2-5, with D perhaps matching TRBD1 or TRBD2 (5 bases each). TRBV6-7 is assigned to the ORF class and has an uncertain function. The CDR3 is made up of 14 amino acids. The ends were cut back, 7 bases at V and 0 bases at J, with 12 bases in the middle. The CDR3 protein is CASNPGPNQETQYF. CDR3 in DNA: TGTGCCAGCAACCCGGGACCCAACCAAGAGACCCAGTACTTC.

The chain employs TRBV7-9 and TRBJ1-1; D possibly corresponds to TRBD1 (5 bases). Germline V lookup: CDR1 SEHNR, CDR2 FQNEAQ (reference sequence). The CDR3 runs to 15 residues. Trimming left V 6 bases short and J 0 bases short, with 14 bases between. The CDR3: CASSTAGPMNTEAFF. CDR3 bases: TGTGCCAGCAGTACTGCGGGACCGATGAACACTGAAGCTTTCTTT.

This clonotype occurred a few times. This chain joins TRBV12-3 or TRBV12-4 and TRBJ2-5; unclear D gene. The CDR3 is 16 amino acids. V lost 5 bases to trimming and J lost 2 bases, with 18 bases between them. The CDR3 is CASSEIRSPIQETQYF. In DNA form, the CDR3 reads TGTGCCAGCAGTGAAATAAGGTCACCTATACAAGAGACCCAGTACTTC.

The rearrangement joins TRBV7-8 to TRBJ1-2; 9 bases are shared with TRBD1. CDR3 length: 15 residues. Germline assignment: CDR1 SGHVS and CDR2 FQNEAQ. The chain's CDR3 is CASLYRDRANYGYTF. Here the CDR3 DNA reads TGTGCTAGTTTGTATCGGGACAGGGCTAACTATGGCTACACCTTC.

This clonotype was observed at least ten times. CDR3 nucleotides: TGCAGTGCTGTTCTGACAGGGAGTCCCAATTCACCCCTCCACTTT. Translation gives CSAVLTGSPNSPLHF. The rearrangement joins TRBV20-1 to TRBJ1-6; the match to TRBD1 covers 7 bases. V trimming: 5 bases; J trimming: 7 bases; junction bases outside the gene matches: 11. The CDR3 extends over 15 amino acids. Germline loops: CDR1 DFQATT, CDR2 SNEGSKA (reference sequence).

This clonotype showed up many times. V and J are TRBV29-1 and TRBJ1-5; TRBD1 might be the D (5 bases). CDR1 and CDR2 (germline): SQVTM, ANQGSEA. The CDR3 runs 13 residues. The ends were cut back, 5 bases at V and 2 bases at J, with 10 bases in the middle. The CDR3 reads CSVSVGGNQPQHF. The CDR3 nucleotides read TGCAGCGTTTCGGTGGGGGGCAATCAGCCCCAGCATTTT.

This clonotype was seen repeatedly, ten times or more. The chain recombines TRBV19 with TRBJ1-1; tentative D call: TRBD1 (5 bases). Trimming cost V 8 bases and J 5 bases, with 12 bases left between them. The CDR3 totals 12 residues. Germline CDR1 and CDR2: LNHDA and SQIVND (reference sequence). The CDR3 nucleotides read TGTGCCAGTTACCGGGGGGGAACTGAAGCTTTCTTT. Translation: CASYRGGTEAFF.

This chain joins TRBV7-9 and TRBJ2-5; the D gene could be TRBD1 or TRBD2 (5 bases each). The CDR3 has 15 residues. Trimming took 5 bases from V and 4 from J, leaving 17 bases between them. Germline V gene data show CDR1 as SEHNR and CDR2 as FQNEAQ (reference sequence). The CDR3 reads CASSQDGAQTETQYF. CDR3 bases: TGTGCCAGCAGCCAGGACGGGGCTCAAACAGAGACCCAGTACTTC.

This clonotype was seen repeatedly, ten times or more. The chain uses TRBV2 and TRBJ1-2; tentative D call: TRBD1 (6 bases). Germline V gene sequence: CDR1 SNHLY, CDR2 FYNNEI. V gave up 5 bases and J gave up 5 bases, with 12 bases separating them. The CDR3 spans 13 residues. The CDR3 sequence: CASSQQGFYGYTF. For the CDR3, the DNA is TGTGCCAGCAGTCAACAGGGATTTTATGGCTACACCTTC. Complete variable domain (other parts from reference TRBV2 and TRBJ1-2): EPEVTQTPSHQVTQMGQEVILRCVPISNHLYFYWYRQILGQKVEFLVSFYNNEISEKSEIFDDQFSVERPDGSNFTLKIRSTKLEDSAMYFCASSQQGFYGYTFGSGTRLTVV.

In the case of this clonotype: One base away lies a much larger clone, so this may be a sequencing read error. The chain employs TRBV19 and TRBJ1-1; D might be TRBD1 (5 bases). The CDR3 spans 15 residues. Germline V gene lookup returns CDR1 LNHDA and CDR2 SQIVND (reference sequence). The CDR3 sequence is CASNIDPDKVSEAFF. The CDR3 coding sequence is TGTGCCAGTAATATAGACCCGGACAAGGTTTCTGAAGCTTTCTTT.